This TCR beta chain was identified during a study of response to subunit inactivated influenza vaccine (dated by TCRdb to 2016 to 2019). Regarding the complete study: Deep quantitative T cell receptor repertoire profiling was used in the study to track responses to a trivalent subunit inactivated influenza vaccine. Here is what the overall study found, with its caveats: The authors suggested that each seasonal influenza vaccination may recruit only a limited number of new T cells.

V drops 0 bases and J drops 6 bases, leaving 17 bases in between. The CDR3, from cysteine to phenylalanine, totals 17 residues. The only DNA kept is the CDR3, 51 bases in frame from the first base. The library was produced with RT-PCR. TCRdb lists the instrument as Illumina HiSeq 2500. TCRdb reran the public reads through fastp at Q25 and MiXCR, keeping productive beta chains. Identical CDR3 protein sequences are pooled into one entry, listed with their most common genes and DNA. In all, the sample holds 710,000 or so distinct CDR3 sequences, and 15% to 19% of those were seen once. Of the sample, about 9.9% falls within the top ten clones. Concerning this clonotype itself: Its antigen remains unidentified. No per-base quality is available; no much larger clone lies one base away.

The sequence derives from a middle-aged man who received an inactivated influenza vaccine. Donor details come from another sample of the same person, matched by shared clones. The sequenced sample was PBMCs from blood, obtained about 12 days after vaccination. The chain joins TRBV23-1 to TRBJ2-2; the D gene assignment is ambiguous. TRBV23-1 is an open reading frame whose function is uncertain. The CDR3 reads CASSQSSTPGWPGELFF. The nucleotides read TGCGCCAGCAGTCAATCGAGCACCCCGGGTTGGCCCGGGGAGCTGTTTTTT.